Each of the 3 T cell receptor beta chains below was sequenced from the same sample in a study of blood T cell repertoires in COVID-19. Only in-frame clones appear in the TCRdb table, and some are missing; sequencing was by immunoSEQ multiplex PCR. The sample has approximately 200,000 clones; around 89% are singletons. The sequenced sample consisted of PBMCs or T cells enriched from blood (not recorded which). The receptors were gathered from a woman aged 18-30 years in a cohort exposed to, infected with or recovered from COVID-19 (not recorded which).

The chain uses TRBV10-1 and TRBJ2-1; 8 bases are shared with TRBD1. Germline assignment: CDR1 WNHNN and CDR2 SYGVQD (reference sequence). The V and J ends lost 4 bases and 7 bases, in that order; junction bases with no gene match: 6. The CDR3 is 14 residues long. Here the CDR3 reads CASSGPGGLNEQFF. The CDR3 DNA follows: TGCGCCAGCAGTGGGCCAGGGGGCCTGAATGAGCAGTTCTTC.

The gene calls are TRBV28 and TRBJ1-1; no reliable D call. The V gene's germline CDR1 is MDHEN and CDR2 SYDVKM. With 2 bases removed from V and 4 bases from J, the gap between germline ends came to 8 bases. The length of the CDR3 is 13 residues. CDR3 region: CASSLQSGTEAFF. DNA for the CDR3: TGTGCCAGCAGTTTACAATCGGGCACTGAAGCTTTCTTT. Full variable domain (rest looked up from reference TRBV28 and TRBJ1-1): DVKVTQSSRYLVKRTGEKVFLECVQDMDHENMFWYRQDPGLGLRLIYFSYDVKMKEKGDIPEGYSVSREKKERFSLILESASTNQTSMYLCASSLQSGTEAFFGQGTRLTVV.

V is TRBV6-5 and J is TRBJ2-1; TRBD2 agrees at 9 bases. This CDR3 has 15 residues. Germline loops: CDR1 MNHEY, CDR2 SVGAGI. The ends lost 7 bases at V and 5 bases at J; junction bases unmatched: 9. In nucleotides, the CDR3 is TGTGCCAGCACTACGGGACTAGCACCTAACAATGAGCAGTTCTTC. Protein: CASTTGLAPNNEQFF.